The next 26 T cell receptor beta chains were all read from a single sample in a study of T cells after yellow fever vaccination. TCRdb re-derived calls from the 5' RACE reads in MiXCR, one entry per CDR3 protein. The repertoire holds roughly 15,000 distinct CDR3 sequences, roughly 3.7% seen once, with over 0.4% in the top ten. Sequencing was performed on PBMCs, either bulk or a sorted T-cell subset (CD4+, CD8+, memory, or dextramer-sorted; not recorded which), taken 15 days after the yellow fever booster vaccination. The source is a man aged 30 to 45 who received the YFV17D yellow fever vaccine.

This clonotype was recorded at least ten times. V gene TRBV12-3 or TRBV12-4 combines with J gene TRBJ2-3; weak D call: TRBD1 (6 bases). The V and J ends lost 6 bases and 6 bases respectively, with 13 bases between them. The CDR3 is 13 residues long. The CDR3 reads CASRTDSPDTQYF. In nucleotides, the CDR3 is TGTGCCAGCAGGACGGACAGTCCCGATACGCAGTATTTT.

This clonotype was seen many times. V gene TRBV12-5 combines with J gene TRBJ2-5, with a tentative D call TRBD1 (6 bases). Trimming pared 4 bases from V and 4 bases from J, leaving 13 bases between. CDR1 and CDR2 from the germline V gene are LGHNT and FRNRAP. CDR3 length equals 14 residues. Here the CDR3 reads CASGSLDRRETQYF. The CDR3 DNA follows: TGTGCTAGTGGTTCCCTGGACAGACGAGAGACCCAGTACTTC.

This clonotype was recorded many times. The chain has TRBV13 and TRBJ2-1, with D unclear. The V end lost 3 bases, the J end lost 12 bases, and 12 bases lay between the germline ends. The germline CDR1 and CDR2 sequences are PRHDT and FYEKMQ (reference sequence). The CDR3 has 12 residues. The CDR3 nucleotides read TGTGCCAGCAGCTTCTTAGTTGATGGGCAGTTCTTC. It specifies CASSFLVDGQFF.

This clonotype was observed many times. This chain joins TRBV7-8 and TRBJ2-3; TRBD1 is a possible D gene (6 bases). The germline gives CDR1 SGHVS, CDR2 FQNEAQ. The CDR3 sequence is 13 residues long. V lost 8 bases and J lost 10, with 19 bases in between. CDR3 nucleotide sequence: TGTGCCAGCCGGACAGTAGCTTCTTCGGCGCAGTATTTT. Its protein is CASRTVASSAQYF. Combining the CDR3 with reference TRBV7-8 and TRBJ2-3 gives the whole variable domain GAGVSQSPRYKVAKRGQDVALRCDPISGHVSLFWYQQALGQGPEFLTYFQNEAQLDKSGLPSDRFFAERPEGSVSTLKIQRTQQEDSAVYLCASRTVASSAQYFGPGTRLTVL.

Sample share makes this clonotype medium-sized. V is TRBV29-1 and J is TRBJ2-1; the match to TRBD1 covers 8 bases. The CDR3 is made up of 15 amino acids. Germline CDR1 and CDR2: SQVTM and ANQGSEA. V lost 3 bases and J lost 7; bases outside the gene matches: 11. The CDR3 bases are TGCAGCGTTGAGGCCCCACAGGGGGTTGTAAATGAGCAGTTCTTC. It encodes CSVEAPQGVVNEQFF.

This clonotype was observed many times. The V call is TRBV20-1, the J call TRBJ2-3; 10 bases fit TRBD2. The ends lost 5 bases at V and 3 bases at J; junction bases unmatched: 8. CDR1 is DFQATT and CDR2 is SNEGSKA in the germline V gene (reference sequence). The CDR3 loop spans 15 amino acids. The CDR3 region has the DNA TGCAGTGCTTGTCAGACTAGCGGGTTGACAGATACGCAGTATTTT. Amino acid sequence: CSACQTSGLTDTQYF.

This clonotype was recorded at least ten times. The gene calls are TRBV7-8 and TRBJ1-2; no definite D call. This CDR3 is built from 13 residues. CDR1 is SGHVS, CDR2 FQNEAQ, per germline. V lost 1 base and J 2 bases, leaving 5 bases between the germline ends. The CDR3 reads CASSLVQNYGYTF. The DNA for the CDR3 is TGTGCCAGCAGCTTAGTACAGAACTATGGCTACACCTTC.

This clonotype was counted ten times or more. The V call is TRBV6-2 or TRBV6-3, the J call TRBJ2-1; TRBD2 matches at 11 bases. CDR3 length equals 16 residues. The trim removed 2 bases at V and 6 bases at J, leaving 6 bases unmatched. The germline V gene has CDR1 MNHEY and CDR2 SVGEGT. The CDR3 reads CASSYPTSGRGNEQFF. CDR3 bases: TGTGCCAGCAGTTACCCCACTAGCGGGAGAGGCAATGAGCAGTTCTTC.

In this sample, this clonotype turned up many times. The chain links TRBV20-1 to TRBJ2-1; 9 bases map to TRBD2. Trimming cost V 4 bases and J 2 bases; bases outside gene matches: 6. The CDR3 runs 15 residues. CDR1 DFQATT and CDR2 SNEGSKA come from the germline V gene (reference sequence). CDR3 in DNA: TGCAGTGCTACCCAAAGCGGGAGGCCCTACAATGAGCAGTTCTTC. Amino acids: CSATQSGRPYNEQFF.

This clonotype was recorded at least ten times. Here the CDR3 reads CASSLGRGNYGYTF. The CDR3 DNA reads as TGTGCCAGCAGCTTAGGCAGGGGAAACTATGGCTACACCTTC. This chain connects TRBV7-2 to TRBJ1-2, with D possibly being TRBD1 (6 bases). V shed 1 base and J shed 2 bases, with 8 bases lying between them. The germline CDR1 and CDR2 sequences are SGHTA and FQGNSA. This CDR3 is built from 14 residues. Using reference TRBV7-2 and TRBJ1-2 for the parts outside the CDR3, the full variable domain is GAGVSQSPSNKVTEKGKDVELRCDPISGHTALYWYRQSLGQGLEFLIYFQGNSAPDKSGLPSDRFSAERTGGSVSTLTIQRTQQEDSAVYLCASSLGRGNYGYTFGSGTRLTVV.

This clonotype was detected many times. J is TRBJ2-2 and V is TRBV2, with D maybe TRBD1 (5 bases). V was cut by 2 bases and J by 3 bases, with 13 bases left in between. This CDR3 contains 16 residues. Germline V lookup: CDR1 SNHLY, CDR2 FYNNEI. DNA for the CDR3: TGTGCCAGCAGTGAACAGGGTTCTATTGACACCGGGGAGCTGTTTTTT. This sequence encodes CASSEQGSIDTGELFF.

This clonotype was detected many times. This rearrangement joins TRBV6-2 or TRBV6-3 to TRBJ1-2, with D possibly being TRBD1 (5 bases). The CDR3 loop spans 13 amino acids. V gave up 1 base and J gave up 5 bases, with 8 bases separating them. Germline CDR1 MNHEY, CDR2 SVGEGT. This chain's CDR3 is CASSYLGLYGYTF. As DNA, the CDR3 is TGTGCCAGCAGTTACTTGGGACTTTATGGCTACACCTTC.

This clonotype showed up many times. The chain's CDR3 is CASGNGVGAFF. DNA for the CDR3: TGCGCCAGCGGGAATGGGGTTGGCGCTTTCTTT. This sequence joins TRBV10-2 and TRBJ1-1; no clear D. V shed 8 bases and J shed 11 bases, with 15 bases lying between them. This CDR3 contains 11 residues. Per the germline V gene, CDR1 is WSHSY and CDR2 is SAAADI.

This clonotype came up many times. This chain uses TRBV19 with TRBJ2-1; no firm D call. CDR3 size: 13 residues. Trimming cost V 4 bases and J 2 bases, with 6 bases left between them. Germline V gives CDR1 LNHDA, CDR2 SQIVND (reference sequence). CDR3 protein: CASSTTTYNEQFF. CDR3 nucleotides: TGTGCCAGTAGTACCACAACCTACAATGAGCAGTTCTTC.

This clonotype occurred many times. The chain employs TRBV20-1 and TRBJ1-1, with a possible D match to TRBD1 (5 bases). The CDR3 is 13 amino acids. V was cut by 1 base and J by 3 bases, with 9 bases left in between. Per germline, CDR1 DFQATT and CDR2 SNEGSKA (reference sequence). CDR3 in amino acids: CSARGGTDTEAFF. The CDR3 coding sequence is TGCAGTGCTAGAGGAGGGACCGACACTGAAGCTTTCTTT.

This clonotype was recorded at least ten times. V usage is TRBV6-5 and J usage is TRBJ2-1; 11 bases agree with TRBD2. V trimming: 6 bases; J trimming: 10 bases; junction bases outside the gene matches: 8. Germline loops: CDR1 MNHEY, CDR2 SVGAGI. This CDR3 spans 14 amino acids. Written as DNA, the CDR3 is TGTGCCAGCAGATCGGGACTAGCGGCAGTAGAGCAGTTCTTC. Protein sequence: CASRSGLAAVEQFF.

This clonotype was counted ten times or more. The chain couples TRBV20-1 to TRBJ2-1; 8 nucleotides match TRBD1. Per germline, CDR1 DFQATT and CDR2 SNEGSKA (reference sequence). J was trimmed by 4 bases and V by 2 bases; bases with no gene match: 10. The CDR3 has 16 residues. In DNA form, the CDR3 reads TGCAGTGCTAGACCTCAGGGGGCCCCCGGGTACAATGAGCAGTTCTTC. As protein: CSARPQGAPGYNEQFF.

This clonotype was seen ten or more times. The V and J genes are TRBV15 and TRBJ2-5, with D unresolved. The CDR3 length is 12 residues. The V end lost 3 bases, the J end lost 5 bases, and 7 bases lay between the germline ends. Germline CDR1 LNHNV, CDR2 YYDKDF (reference sequence). DNA for the CDR3: TGTGCCACCAGCAGCCACTCGGAGACCCAGTACTTC. This codes for CATSSHSETQYF.

This clonotype was counted at least ten times. The V gene is TRBV12-3 or TRBV12-4, the J gene TRBJ2-5; D not resolved. Between the trimmed V and J ends, which lost 5 bases and 5 bases, there was a span of 12 bases. This CDR3 contains 13 residues. For the CDR3, the DNA is TGTGCCAGCAGTACCTCTACGAGGGAGACCCAGTACTTC. It is translated as CASSTSTRETQYF.

This clonotype occurred many times. This CDR3 is CASSLWGGKNIQYF. DNA of the CDR3: TGTGCCAGCAGTTTATGGGGGGGCAAAAACATTCAGTACTTC. The rearrangement joins TRBV12-3 or TRBV12-4 to TRBJ2-4, with 7 bases that match TRBD2. The junction had 1 base not matched to a gene; V was cut back by 2 bases and J by 3 bases. This CDR3 comprises 14 residues.

This clonotype was recorded many times. The gene calls are TRBV3-1 and TRBJ2-1; D unresolved. Germline V gives CDR1 LGHDT, CDR2 YNNKEL (reference sequence). V was pared by 0 bases and J by 2 bases, with 11 bases between. The CDR3 totals 16 residues. In nucleotides, the CDR3 is TGTGCCAGCAGCCAAGACCCCCCTGGGCCCTACAATGAGCAGTTCTTC. Translated, it gives CASSQDPPGPYNEQFF.

In its sample, this clonotype was seen many times. This sequence joins TRBV10-3 and TRBJ2-1; TRBD1 or TRBD2 may be the D gene (5 bases each). The germline gives CDR1 ENHRY, CDR2 SYGVKD. Between the trimmed V and J ends, which lost 11 bases and 6 bases, there was a span of 23 bases. This CDR3 contains 15 residues. The CDR3 reads CAAQGTGTRPNEQFF. The CDR3, as DNA: TGTGCCGCCCAGGGAACCGGGACGCGGCCCAATGAGCAGTTCTTC.

There are many counts of this clonotype. The genes are TRBV4-3 and TRBJ2-7; D may be TRBD1 (5 bases). From germline, CDR1 is LGHNA and CDR2 YSLEER. Deletions cut 0 bases from V and 1 base from J, with 10 bases between. This CDR3 has 15 amino acids. The CDR3, as DNA: TGCGCCAGCAGCCAAGAAGGGCACAGGTCCTACGAGCAGTACTTC. Amino acid sequence: CASSQEGHRSYEQYF.

This clonotype showed up many times. The gene calls are TRBV2 and TRBJ2-3; the D is unclear. This CDR3 spans 15 amino acids. CDR1 SNHLY and CDR2 FYNNEI come from the germline V gene. The V gene lost 7 bases and the J gene lost 2 bases, with 16 bases spanning the gap. The chain's CDR3 is CASKPARTNTDTQYF. CDR3 coding DNA: TGTGCCAGCAAACCGGCTCGGACGAACACAGATACGCAGTATTTT.

In its sample, this clonotype is medium-sized (0.01 to 0.1%). V usage is TRBV5-6 and J usage is TRBJ2-4; D gene unclear. Germline lookup yields CDR1 SGHDT and CDR2 YYEEEE. This CDR3 has 13 amino acids. Trimming pared 2 bases from V and 5 bases from J, leaving 8 bases between. CDR3 region: CASSLTTENIQYF. The CDR3 DNA sequence: TGTGCCAGCAGCTTAACTACAGAAAACATTCAGTACTTC.

For this clonotype: A much larger clone sits a single nucleotide away, making a read error possible. The rearrangement joins TRBV24-1 to TRBJ2-5; D not resolved. V was cut by 5 bases and J by 5 bases, with 11 bases left in between. Germline V CDR1 and CDR2: KGHDR, SFDVKD. The CDR3 is 13 amino acids. CDR3 in amino acids: CATSARTHETQYF. CDR3 nucleotide sequence: TGTGCCACCAGTGCCCGGACCCATGAGACCCAGTACTTC.